The 26 T cell receptor beta chains listed next were all sequenced from one sample in a study of shared clonotypes between healthy human individuals. Measured with immunoSEQ multiplex PCR; TCRdb has only the in-frame clones, and not every one. The table has more than 1 million clones, around 82% seen once. Sample: memory CD4+ T cells from PBMCs. Noted subset: CD45RA-negative fraction. Receptors were obtained from a man aged 18 to 30 in good health. Some clones in this sample may be carry-over from other donors' samples.

This clone appeared once. The rearrangement links TRBV7-8 to TRBJ2-7; D is perhaps TRBD1 (6 bases). The V end lost 3 bases, the J end lost 0 bases, and 12 bases lay between the germline ends. Germline values: CDR1 SGHVS, CDR2 FQNEAQ. CDR3 length: 15 residues. This chain's CDR3 is CASSLTGHYSYEQYF. CDR3 bases: TGTGCCAGCAGCTTGACAGGTCATTACTCCTACGAGCAGTACTTC.

CDR3 DNA sequence: TGTGCCAGCTCAGTTAGTTTGTTCGCTGAAGCTTTCTTT. Encoded protein: CASSVSLFAEAFF. The V gene is TRBV2, the J gene TRBJ1-1; D ambiguous. CDR1 is SNHLY and CDR2 is FYNNEI in the germline V gene. The CDR3 covers 13 residues. V was clipped by 8 bases and J by 6 bases, with 16 bases between them.

This chain links TRBV29-1 with TRBJ2-7; D is ambiguous. Trimming took off 2 bases at V and 3 bases at J, with 17 bases between the two ends. Looked up from germline, CDR1 is SQVTM and CDR2 is ANQGSEA. This CDR3 contains 15 residues. The CDR3 DNA reads as TGCAGCGTTGAAAAGGAGAAGGACCTAAACTACGAGCAGTACTTC. This gives the protein CSVEKEKDLNYEQYF.

The rearrangement uses TRBV6-5 and TRBJ1-1; 8 nucleotides align to TRBD1. Per germline, CDR1 MNHEY and CDR2 SVGAGI. The ends lost 5 bases at V and 7 bases at J; junction bases unmatched: 9. The CDR3 consists of 14 residues. The chain's CDR3 is CASSQAQGGHEAFF. The DNA for the CDR3 is TGTGCCAGCAGTCAAGCACAGGGGGGCCATGAAGCTTTCTTT.

This clone has just one count. This chain connects TRBV5-6 to TRBJ2-3; 9 bases line up with TRBD1. Looked up from germline, CDR1 is SGHDT and CDR2 is YYEEEE. With 2 bases clipped from V and 11 bases from J, the junction kept 21 bases outside the gene matches. The CDR3 length is 18 residues. The CDR3 DNA reads TGTGCCAGCAGCTTAGGGACAGGGCAGATTACACTACCTGAACGGCAGTATTTT. The encoded protein is CASSLGTGQITLPERQYF.

The chain links TRBV19 to TRBJ2-7; 7 positions agree with TRBD2. Germline CDR1 is LNHDA and CDR2 is SQIVND (reference sequence). V was clipped by 6 bases and J by 3 bases; unmatched bases: 5. The CDR3 sequence is 13 residues long. CDR3 amino acids: CASSLRGDYEQYF. The CDR3 DNA reads as TGTGCCAGTAGCCTCCGGGGGGACTACGAGCAGTACTTC. The full variable domain, its missing parts supplied by reference TRBV19 and TRBJ2-7, is DGGITQSPKYLFRKEGQNVTLSCEQNLNHDAMYWYRQDPGQGLRLIYYSQIVNDFQKGDIAEGYSVSREKKESFPLTVTSAQKNPTAFYLCASSLRGDYEQYFGPGTRLTVT.

Worth noting for this clone: This specimen includes other DNA sequences encoding the same CDR3. The chain carries TRBV5-5 and TRBJ2-7; D may correspond to TRBD1 or TRBD2 (5 bases each). V was pared by 0 bases and J by 2 bases, with 6 bases between. CDR3 length: 13 residues. The germline gives CDR1 SGHKS, CDR2 YYEKEE (reference sequence). CDR3 residues: CASSLGGTYEQYF. CDR3 nucleotide sequence: TGTGCCAGCAGCTTGGGGGGGACCTACGAGCAGTACTTC.

This clone was found a few times. This chain uses TRBV2 with TRBJ2-7, with 7 bases that match TRBD1. CDR1 and CDR2 (germline): SNHLY, FYNNEI. J gave up 0 bases and V 3 bases, and 14 bases lay outside the gene matches. The CDR3 is made up of 18 amino acids. The CDR3 coding sequence is TGTGCCAGCAGTGAGTGGGGACAGCATCTGATGAGCTCCTACGAGCAGTACTTC. It yields the protein CASSEWGQHLMSSYEQYF.

The V call is TRBV5-1, the J call TRBJ2-3; maybe TRBD1 (6 bases). CDR1 SGHRS and CDR2 YFSETQ come from the germline V gene. The CDR3 runs to 15 residues. The ends were cut back, 4 bases at V and 0 bases at J, with 12 bases in the middle. The CDR3 sequence: CASSPGTLSTDTQYF. CDR3 DNA: TGCGCCAGCAGCCCCGGGACACTAAGCACAGATACGCAGTATTTT.

Remarks on this clone: Since the CDR3 does not end with the conserved phenylalanine or tryptophan, this likely comes from a read error. The CDR3 DNA is TGCGCCAGCAGGACCCGAGGACCTTATAGCAATCAGCCCCAGCATTCT. Protein: CASRTRGPYSNQPQHS. The chain combines TRBV10-1 with TRBJ1-5, with D uncertain. This CDR3 comprises 16 residues. Germline CDR1 WNHNN, CDR2 SYGVQD (reference sequence). The germline V and J ends were trimmed by 6 bases and 0 bases, with 15 bases remaining between them.

The J gene is TRBJ2-3, the V gene TRBV18, with a tentative D call TRBD2 (6 bases). In germline, CDR1 is KGHSH, CDR2 LQKENI. Trimming stripped 5 bases from V and 6 bases from J, with 12 bases between. The CDR3 extends over 13 amino acids. The CDR3, as DNA: TGTGCCAGCTCAGGGGACTTGGGGGATACGCAGTATTTT. Amino acids: CASSGDLGDTQYF.

This sequence joins TRBV28 and TRBJ1-2; D not resolved. The germline V and J ends were trimmed by 2 bases and 2 bases, with 21 bases remaining between them. CDR1 and CDR2 from the germline V gene are MDHEN and SYDVKM. The CDR3 is 18 amino acids. CDR3 bases: TGTGCCAGCAGTTTAGTTGGCGGAGCAACAGCGCGAAACTATGGCTACACCTTC. Translated, it gives CASSLVGGATARNYGYTF.

This clone showed up just a few times. In DNA, the CDR3 is TGCAGCGTTGCCGAACAGGGGCGATCTGAAGCTTTCTTT. Translated: CSVAEQGRSEAFF. The V and J genes are TRBV29-1 and TRBJ1-1; 7 nucleotides align to TRBD1. This CDR3 contains 13 residues. CDR1 SQVTM and CDR2 ANQGSEA come from the germline V gene. The trim removed 4 bases at V and 6 bases at J, leaving 8 bases unmatched.

This sequence joins TRBV14 and TRBJ2-6; no reliable D call. The germline V gene encodes CDR1 SGHDN and CDR2 FVKESK. This CDR3 contains 13 residues. Deletions cut 5 bases from V and 0 bases from J, with 2 bases between. CDR3 DNA sequence: TGTGCCAGCAGCTTCTCTGGGGCCAACGTCCTGACTTTC. It codes for CASSFSGANVLTF. The entire variable domain, with the rest obtained from reference TRBV14 and TRBJ2-6, is as follows: EAGVTQFPSHSVIEKGQTVTLRCDPISGHDNLYWYRRVMGKEIKFLLHFVKESKQDESGMPNNRFLAERTGGTYSTLKVQPAELEDSGVYFCASSFSGANVLTFGAGSRLTVL.

The chain recombines TRBV6-5 with TRBJ2-4; maybe TRBD2 (5 bases). Germline-derived CDR1 and CDR2 are MNHEY and SVGAGI. This CDR3 is 15 amino acids long. With 0 bases removed from V and 5 bases from J, the gap between germline ends came to 11 bases. CDR3 amino acids: CASSYSSRLQNIQYF. DNA for the CDR3: TGTGCCAGCAGTTACTCGTCGCGACTACAAAACATTCAGTACTTC.

This clone occurred once. This chain uses TRBV11-2 with TRBJ2-3; TRBD2 matches 16 bases. Germline trimming cut 6 bases from V and 6 bases from J; bases unmatched to any gene: 3. CDR3 length: 15 amino acids. The germline gives CDR1 SGHAT, CDR2 FQNNGV. In nucleotides, the CDR3 is TGTGCCAGCAGGGGACTAGCGGGAGGGCGGGATACGCAGTATTTT. The encoded protein is CASRGLAGGRDTQYF. Full variable domain (rest looked up from reference TRBV11-2 and TRBJ2-3): EAGVAQSPRYKIIEKRQSVAFWCNPISGHATLYWYQQILGQGPKLLIQFQNNGVVDDSQLPKDRFSAERLKGVDSTLKIQPAKLEDSAVYLCASRGLAGGRDTQYFGPGTRLTVL.

The J gene is TRBJ1-2, the V gene TRBV7-8; tentatively, D is TRBD1 (6 bases). Trimming removed 7 bases at V and 1 base at J, with 13 bases between. The CDR3 sequence is 14 residues long. CDR1 and CDR2 (germline): SGHVS, FQNEAQ. The CDR3 sequence is CASTPTGRNYGYTF. In DNA, the CDR3 is TGTGCCAGCACCCCGACAGGACGTAACTATGGCTACACCTTC. The complete variable domain, with remaining parts taken from reference TRBV7-8 and TRBJ1-2, reads GAGVSQSPRYKVAKRGQDVALRCDPISGHVSLFWYQQALGQGPEFLTYFQNEAQLDKSGLPSDRFFAERPEGSVSTLKIQRTQQEDSAVYLCASTPTGRNYGYTFGSGTRLTVV.

This clone has just a few counts. V usage is TRBV7-8 and J usage is TRBJ1-1, with 8 nucleotides matching TRBD1. The CDR3 is 14 amino acids. Germline CDR1 SGHVS, CDR2 FQNEAQ. The V and J ends lost 5 bases and 5 bases, in that order; junction bases with no gene match: 7. CDR3 sequence reads: CASSLGGTGTEAFF. DNA of the CDR3: TGTGCCAGCAGCCTAGGGGGGACAGGAACTGAAGCTTTCTTT.

The chain joins TRBV5-1 to TRBJ1-2; weak D call: TRBD1 (5 bases). The germline gives CDR1 SGHRS, CDR2 YFSETQ. The CDR3 totals 17 residues. V lost 0 bases and J 2 bases, leaving 17 bases between the germline ends. CDR3 nucleotide sequence: TGCGCCAGCAGCTTGGAAATGGGGGGAGGATCCAACTATGGCTACACCTTC. Amino acid sequence: CASSLEMGGGSNYGYTF.

This chain joins TRBV29-1 and TRBJ1-1; TRBD1 agrees at 9 bases. The J segment lost 0 bases and the V segment lost 6 bases, leaving 2 bases of the junction unmatched. The CDR3 contains 13 residues. Germline CDR1 reads SQVTM; CDR2 reads ANQGSEA. The chain's CDR3 is CSVGTGMNTEAFF. CDR3 sequence (DNA): TGCAGCGTGGGGACAGGGATGAACACTGAAGCTTTCTTT.

This chain joins TRBV30 and TRBJ2-1; no clear D gene. The germline gives CDR1 GTSNPN, CDR2 SVGIG (reference sequence). V lost 2 bases and J lost 4, with 15 bases in between. The CDR3 consists of 15 residues. This CDR3 reads CAWSPLAQTYNEQFF. As DNA, the CDR3 is TGTGCCTGGAGTCCACTCGCCCAGACTTACAATGAGCAGTTCTTC.

This chain links TRBV28 with TRBJ2-5; D perhaps matches TRBD1 (6 bases). Trimming removed 9 bases from V and 2 bases from J, with 19 bases in between. This CDR3 has 15 residues. Germline assignment: CDR1 MDHEN and CDR2 SYDVKM. The CDR3, as DNA: TGTGCCAGTTGGCCGACAGGACTGATTCAAGAGACCCAGTACTTC. Translating gives CASWPTGLIQETQYF.

The chain employs TRBV18 and TRBJ2-1, with TRBD1 as a possible D gene (6 bases). This CDR3 has 11 amino acids. Trimming took off 4 bases at V and 10 bases at J, with 8 bases between the two ends. Germline V CDR1 and CDR2: KGHSH, LQKENI. As DNA, the CDR3 is TGTGCCAGCTCACTCGACAGGGAGCAGTTCTTC. Translation: CASSLDREQFF.

This clone was seen a single time. The chain combines TRBV11-1 with TRBJ2-1; D perhaps matches TRBD2 (6 bases). The CDR3 has 14 residues. The V gene lost 5 bases and the J gene lost 2 bases, with 10 bases spanning the gap. Germline V gives CDR1 SGHAT, CDR2 FQDESV (reference sequence). The CDR3 bases are TGTGCCAGCAGCAAGGGGAGGACCTACAATGAGCAGTTCTTC. Residues: CASSKGRTYNEQFF.

This chain joins TRBV28 and TRBJ2-1, with D unclear. Trimming removed 1 base from V and 7 bases from J, with 5 bases in between. Per germline, CDR1 MDHEN and CDR2 SYDVKM. CDR3 length: 12 residues. CDR3 loop: CASSLFGNEQFF. The CDR3 DNA reads TGTGCCAGCAGTTTATTTGGTAATGAGCAGTTCTTC.

The chain has TRBV7-2 and TRBJ2-7; D uncertain. Germline V gene data show CDR1 as SGHTA and CDR2 as FQGNSA. With 5 bases removed from V and 0 bases from J, the gap between germline ends came to 11 bases. The CDR3 contains 14 residues. The chain's CDR3 is CASSARALSYEQYF. CDR3 nucleotides: TGTGCCAGCAGCGCTCGAGCACTCTCCTACGAGCAGTACTTC. Filled out from reference TRBV7-2 and TRBJ2-7, the complete variable domain reads GAGVSQSPSNKVTEKGKDVELRCDPISGHTALYWYRQSLGQGLEFLIYFQGNSAPDKSGLPSDRFSAERTGGSVSTLTIQRTQQEDSAVYLCASSARALSYEQYFGPGTRLTVT.